A selection of T cell receptor beta chains follows, all from one sample in a study of beta chain features in type 1 diabetes. Some clones are missing from TCRdb's copy, which holds only in-frame ones; the method was immunoSEQ multiplex PCR. The sample yields some 200,000 clones, 15% to 20% seen once. The sequenced sample consisted of naive CD4+ T cells from blood. Receptor source: a man aged 30 to 39 with type 1 diabetes. Each CDR3 is given without its conserved first and last residue.

J gene: TRBJ2-1; V gene: TRBV27; CDR3 protein: ASSFSGTIPNEQF
J gene: TRBJ2-4; V gene: TRBV4-3; CDR3 protein: ASSQDGAGGNIQY
J gene: TRBJ2-7; V gene: TRBV5-1; CDR3 protein: ASSKEPGQGFYEQY
J gene: TRBJ2-2; V gene: TRBV7-9; CDR3 protein: ASSPRQTNTGELF
J gene: TRBJ1-2; V gene: TRBV23-1; CDR3 protein: ASSRPRRQGNYGYT
J gene: TRBJ2-1; V gene: TRBV4-1; CDR3 protein: ASTPGLAGVLSYNEQF
J gene: TRBJ2-1; V gene: TRBV10-3; CDR3 protein: AISGRTSGIDNEQF
J gene: TRBJ2-1; V gene: TRBV4-1; CDR3 protein: ASSQEPSGHNEQF
J gene: TRBJ2-7; V gene: TRBV4-1; CDR3 protein: ASSQDRQTYYEQY
J gene: TRBJ2-1; V gene: TRBV7-9; CDR3 protein: ASSLASGQGRNEQF
J gene: TRBJ1-4; V gene: TRBV29-1; CDR3 protein: SVLQWENEKLF
J gene: TRBJ2-2; V gene: TRBV5-1; CDR3 protein: ASSLAGITGELF
J gene: TRBJ2-7; V gene: TRBV7-2; CDR3 protein: ASSQRTDYEQY
J gene: TRBJ1-4; V gene: TRBV4-3; CDR3 protein: ASSQGAHIGEKLF
J gene: TRBJ2-2; V gene: TRBV7-3; CDR3 protein: ASSSIGVTGELF
J gene: TRBJ2-7; V gene: TRBV29-1; CDR3 protein: SAGTSNEQY
J gene: TRBJ1-5; V gene: TRBV30; CDR3 protein: AWSLGQAANQPQH
J gene: TRBJ2-5; V gene: TRBV7-2; CDR3 protein: ASSLAVETQY
J gene: TRBJ2-5; V gene: TRBV18; CDR3 protein: ASSPASGIRETQY
J gene: TRBJ2-7; V gene: TRBV9; CDR3 protein: ASSVASVDGYEQY
J gene: TRBJ2-1; V gene: TRBV9; CDR3 protein: ASSLTVSQGGVNEQF
J gene: TRBJ2-7; V gene: TRBV7-2; CDR3 protein: ASSSRIRFTTYEQY
J gene: TRBJ2-5; V gene: TRBV30; CDR3 protein: AWRRAEGETQY
J gene: TRBJ2-7; V gene: TRBV30; CDR3 protein: AWGGYEQY
J gene: TRBJ2-5; V gene: TRBV18; CDR3 protein: ASSQEETQY
J gene: TRBJ2-7; V gene: TRBV30; CDR3 protein: AWTLPQGRRTYEQY
J gene: TRBJ1-2; V gene: TRBV6-6; CDR3 protein: ASTGSQSYT
J gene: TRBJ1-2; V gene: TRBV14; CDR3 protein: ASSPPKRPRRNGYT
J gene: TRBJ1-1; V gene: TRBV27; CDR3 protein: ASSPHREGNTEAF
J gene: TRBJ2-3; V gene: TRBV7-3; CDR3 protein: ASSSPGLGPSTDTQY
J gene: TRBJ2-7; V gene: TRBV7-2; CDR3 protein: ASSLDLDSYEQY
J gene: TRBJ2-3; V gene: TRBV9; CDR3 protein: ASSVGTQVSTDTQY
J gene: TRBJ1-4; V gene: TRBV6-5; CDR3 protein: ASSPVDGGEKLF
J gene: TRBJ1-2; V gene: TRBV4-2; CDR3 protein: ASSQEQKGRDGYT
J gene: TRBJ1-2; V gene: TRBV28; CDR3 protein: ASSLPANYGYT
J gene: TRBJ2-5; V gene: TRBV10-3; CDR3 protein: ATLSAGEETQY
J gene: TRBJ2-7; V gene: TRBV29-1; CDR3 protein: SVSSVLSSYEQY
J gene: TRBJ1-2; V gene: TRBV25-1; CDR3 protein: ASSQQGYGYT
J gene: TRBJ2-7; V gene: TRBV13; CDR3 protein: ASSPLQGLAGDEQY
J gene: TRBJ1-1; V gene: TRBV7-9; CDR3 protein: ASSFRDRLTEAF
J gene: TRBJ1-2; V gene: TRBV29-1; CDR3 protein: SGGQSNYGYT
J gene: TRBJ2-7; V gene: TRBV7-2; CDR3 protein: ASSLESGTYEQY
J gene: TRBJ1-1; V gene: TRBV29-1; CDR3 protein: SVHATGTNTEAF
J gene: TRBJ2-7; V gene: TRBV9; CDR3 protein: ASSASSVGEQY
J gene: TRBJ2-5; V gene: TRBV29-1; CDR3 protein: SVERGIRSETQY
J gene: TRBJ2-7; V gene: TRBV7-9; CDR3 protein: ASSARLGRYEQY
J gene: TRBJ1-2; V gene: TRBV7-9; CDR3 protein: ASRSLQGNYGYT
J gene: TRBJ2-7; V gene: TRBV6-5; CDR3 protein: ASSGVTYEQY
J gene: TRBJ1-1; V gene: TRBV7-9; CDR3 protein: ASSLGAWSNTEAF
J gene: TRBJ2-7; V gene: TRBV7-2; CDR3 protein: ASSYTRNEQY
J gene: TRBJ2-2; V gene: TRBV27; CDR3 protein: ASQDEGMGGELF
J gene: TRBJ2-7; V gene: TRBV29-1; CDR3 protein: SVFEGAYEQY
J gene: TRBJ2-5; V gene: TRBV9; CDR3 protein: ASSLLAQETQY
J gene: TRBJ1-2; V gene: TRBV30; CDR3 protein: AWKRSDGYT
J gene: TRBJ2-7; V gene: TRBV25-1; CDR3 protein: ASSESDLLDYEQY
J gene: TRBJ1-1; V gene: TRBV29-1; CDR3 protein: SVEWVSTEAF
J gene: TRBJ2-3; V gene: TRBV25-1; CDR3 protein: ASSGVSLDTDTQY
J gene: TRBJ2-5; V gene: TRBV4-1; CDR3 protein: ASSRTGPQETQY
J gene: TRBJ2-1; V gene: TRBV30; CDR3 protein: AWTSGYNEQF